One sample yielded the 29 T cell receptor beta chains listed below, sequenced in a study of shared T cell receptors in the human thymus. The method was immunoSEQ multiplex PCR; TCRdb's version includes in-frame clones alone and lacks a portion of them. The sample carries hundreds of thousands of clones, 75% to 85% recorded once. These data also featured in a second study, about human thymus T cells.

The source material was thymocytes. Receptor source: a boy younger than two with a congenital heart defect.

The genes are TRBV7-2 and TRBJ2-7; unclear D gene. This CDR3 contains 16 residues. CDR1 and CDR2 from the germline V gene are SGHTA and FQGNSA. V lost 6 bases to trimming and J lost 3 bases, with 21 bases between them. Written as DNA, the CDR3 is TGTGCCAGCAGGAACCTAGGTTTCTTTAGCAACTACGAGCAGTACTTC. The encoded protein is CASRNLGFFSNYEQYF.

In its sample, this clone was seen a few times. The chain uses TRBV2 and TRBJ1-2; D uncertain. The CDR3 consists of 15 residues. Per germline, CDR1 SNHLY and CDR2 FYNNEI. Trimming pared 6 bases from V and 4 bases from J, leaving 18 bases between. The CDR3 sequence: CASRPRAPSGYGYTF. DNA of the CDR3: TGTGCCAGCAGACCCCGGGCCCCGAGCGGCTATGGCTACACCTTC. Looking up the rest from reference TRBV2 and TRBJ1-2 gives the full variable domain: EPEVTQTPSHQVTQMGQEVILRCVPISNHLYFYWYRQILGQKVEFLVSFYNNEISEKSEIFDDQFSVERPDGSNFTLKIRSTKLEDSAMYFCASRPRAPSGYGYTFGSGTRLTVV.

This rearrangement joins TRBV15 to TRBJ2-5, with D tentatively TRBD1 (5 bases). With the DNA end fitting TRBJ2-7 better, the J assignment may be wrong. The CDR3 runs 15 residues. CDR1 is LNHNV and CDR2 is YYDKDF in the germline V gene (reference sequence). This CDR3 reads CATSRVRDKAYEQYF. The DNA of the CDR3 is TGTGCCACCAGCAGAGTCAGGGATAAAGCCTACGAGCAGTACTTC.

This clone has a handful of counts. The CDR3 spells CASSQDRASGANVLTF. CDR3 bases: TGCGCCAGCAGCCAAGACAGGGCGTCTGGGGCCAACGTCCTGACTTTC. The V and J genes are TRBV4-3 and TRBJ2-6; maybe TRBD1 (5 bases). The CDR3 is 16 residues long. The V gene lost 0 bases and the J gene lost 1 base, with 7 bases spanning the gap. Germline values: CDR1 LGHNA, CDR2 YSLEER.

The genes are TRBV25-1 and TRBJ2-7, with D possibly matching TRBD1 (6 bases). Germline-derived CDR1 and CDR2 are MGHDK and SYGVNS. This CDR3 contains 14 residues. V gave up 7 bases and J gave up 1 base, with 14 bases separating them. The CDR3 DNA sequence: TGTGCCAGCATTCTCATAGGACAGTCCTACGAGCAGTACTTC. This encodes CASILIGQSYEQYF.

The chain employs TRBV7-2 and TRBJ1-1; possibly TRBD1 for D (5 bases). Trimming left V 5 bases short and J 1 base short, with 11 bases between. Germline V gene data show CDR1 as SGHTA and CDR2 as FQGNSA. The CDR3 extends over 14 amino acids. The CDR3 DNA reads TGTGCCAGCAGCGCGCGACAGACGAACACTGAAGCTTTCTTT. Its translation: CASSARQTNTEAFF.

Here the CDR3 DNA reads TGTGCCAGCAGCTTGAGTCCAGGGTTAAGGGAGACCCAGTACTTC. Protein product: CASSLSPGLRETQYF. The chain links TRBV5-4 to TRBJ2-5; tentative D call: TRBD1 (5 bases). Germline values: CDR1 SGHNT, CDR2 YYREEE (reference sequence). The CDR3 spans 15 residues. The V gene lost 1 base and the J gene lost 5 bases, with 15 bases spanning the gap.

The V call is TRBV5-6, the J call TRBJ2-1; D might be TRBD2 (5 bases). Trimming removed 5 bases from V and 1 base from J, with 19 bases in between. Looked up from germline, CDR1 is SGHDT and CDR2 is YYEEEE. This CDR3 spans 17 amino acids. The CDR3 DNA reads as TGTGCCAGCAGAGACGTAGCTCACGGGATGTCCTACAATGAGCAGTTCTTC. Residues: CASRDVAHGMSYNEQFF.

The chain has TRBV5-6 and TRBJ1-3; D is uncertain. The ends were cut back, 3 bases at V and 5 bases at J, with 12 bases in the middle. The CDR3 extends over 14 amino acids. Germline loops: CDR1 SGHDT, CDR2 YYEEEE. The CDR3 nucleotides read TGTGCCAGCAGCTCCACCCCAGATCGAAACACCATATATTTT. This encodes CASSSTPDRNTIYF.

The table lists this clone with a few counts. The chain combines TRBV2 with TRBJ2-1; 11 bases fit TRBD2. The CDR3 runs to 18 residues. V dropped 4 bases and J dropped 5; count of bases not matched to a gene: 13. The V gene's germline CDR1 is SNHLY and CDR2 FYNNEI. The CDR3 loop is CASSGGGILAGVDNEQFF. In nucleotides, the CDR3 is TGTGCCAGCAGTGGAGGGGGGATACTAGCGGGAGTTGACAATGAGCAGTTCTTC.

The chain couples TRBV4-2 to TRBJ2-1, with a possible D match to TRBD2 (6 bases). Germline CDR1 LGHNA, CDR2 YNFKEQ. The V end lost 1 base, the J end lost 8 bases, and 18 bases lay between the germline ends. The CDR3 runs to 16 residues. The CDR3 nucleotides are TGTGCCAGCAGCCAAGGGGGGACTTCCCCGGGCTATGAGCAGTTCTTC. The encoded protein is CASSQGGTSPGYEQFF.

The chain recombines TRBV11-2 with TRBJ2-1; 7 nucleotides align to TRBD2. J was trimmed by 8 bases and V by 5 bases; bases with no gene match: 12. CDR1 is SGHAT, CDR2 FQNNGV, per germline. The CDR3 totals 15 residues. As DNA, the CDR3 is TGTGCCAGCAGCCCCCGACTCTGGGGGGGGGATGAGCAGTTCTTC. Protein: CASSPRLWGGDEQFF.

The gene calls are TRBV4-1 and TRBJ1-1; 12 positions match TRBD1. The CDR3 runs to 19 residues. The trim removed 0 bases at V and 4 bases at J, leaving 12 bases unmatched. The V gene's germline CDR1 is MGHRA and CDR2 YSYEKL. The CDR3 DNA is TGCGCCAGCAGCCAAGAGAGGGGTGGGACAGGGGGCTTGGGCACTGAAGCTTTCTTT. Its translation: CASSQERGGTGGLGTEAFF.

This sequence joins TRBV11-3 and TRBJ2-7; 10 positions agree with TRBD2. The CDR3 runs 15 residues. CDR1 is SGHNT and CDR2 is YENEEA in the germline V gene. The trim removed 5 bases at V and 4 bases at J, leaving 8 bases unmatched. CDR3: CASSTYSGRRYEQYF. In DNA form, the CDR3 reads TGTGCCAGCAGCACGTATAGCGGGAGGAGGTACGAGCAGTACTTC.

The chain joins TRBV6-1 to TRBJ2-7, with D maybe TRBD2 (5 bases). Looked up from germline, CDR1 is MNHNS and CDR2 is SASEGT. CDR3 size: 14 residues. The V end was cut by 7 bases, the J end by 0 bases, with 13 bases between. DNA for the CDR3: TGTGCCAGCACCTCGGTAGAGGGCTCCTACGAGCAGTACTTC. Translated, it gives CASTSVEGSYEQYF.

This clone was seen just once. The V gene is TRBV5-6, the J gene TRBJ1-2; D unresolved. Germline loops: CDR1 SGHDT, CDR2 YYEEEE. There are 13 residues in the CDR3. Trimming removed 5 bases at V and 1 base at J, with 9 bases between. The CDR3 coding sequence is TGTGCCAGCAGATCATTGAGTAACTATGGCTACACCTTC. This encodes CASRSLSNYGYTF.

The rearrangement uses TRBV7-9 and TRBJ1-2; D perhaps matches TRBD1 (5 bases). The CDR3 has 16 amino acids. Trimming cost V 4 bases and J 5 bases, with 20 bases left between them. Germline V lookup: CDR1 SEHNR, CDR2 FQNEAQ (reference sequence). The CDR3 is CASSSHASTGFYGYTF. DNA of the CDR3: TGTGCCAGCAGCTCCCACGCGTCCACAGGATTTTATGGCTACACCTTC.

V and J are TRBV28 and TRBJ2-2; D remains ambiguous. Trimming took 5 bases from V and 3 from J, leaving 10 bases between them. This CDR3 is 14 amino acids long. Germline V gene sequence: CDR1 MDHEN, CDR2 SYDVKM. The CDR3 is CASSPPLYTGELFF. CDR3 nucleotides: TGTGCCAGCAGTCCCCCGTTGTACACCGGGGAGCTGTTTTTT.

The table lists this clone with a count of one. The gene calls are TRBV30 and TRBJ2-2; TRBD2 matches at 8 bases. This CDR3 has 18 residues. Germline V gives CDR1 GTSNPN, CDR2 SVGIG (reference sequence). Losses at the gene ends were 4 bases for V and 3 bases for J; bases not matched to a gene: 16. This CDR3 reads CAWKPGLGLKWDTGELFF. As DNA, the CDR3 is TGTGCCTGGAAACCGGGACTAGGCCTTAAGTGGGACACCGGGGAGCTGTTTTTT.

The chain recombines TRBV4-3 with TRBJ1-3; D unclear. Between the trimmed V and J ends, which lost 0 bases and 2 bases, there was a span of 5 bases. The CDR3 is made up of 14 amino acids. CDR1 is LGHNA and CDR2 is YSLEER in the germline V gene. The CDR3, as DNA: TGCGCCAGCAGCCAAGAGAGTGCTGGAAACACCATATATTTT. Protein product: CASSQESAGNTIYF.

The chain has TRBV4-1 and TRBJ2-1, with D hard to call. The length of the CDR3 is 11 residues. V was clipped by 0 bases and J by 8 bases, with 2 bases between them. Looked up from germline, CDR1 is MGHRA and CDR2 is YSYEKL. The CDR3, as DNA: TGCGCCAGCAGCCAAGACGATGAGCAGTTCTTC. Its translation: CASSQDDEQFF.

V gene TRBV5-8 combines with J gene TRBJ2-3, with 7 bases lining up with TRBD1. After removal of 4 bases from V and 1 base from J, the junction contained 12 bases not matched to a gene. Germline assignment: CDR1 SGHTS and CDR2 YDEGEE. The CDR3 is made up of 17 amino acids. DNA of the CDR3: TGTGCCAGCAGCACTTGTGGACGGGACAGATGCACAGATACGCAGTATTTT. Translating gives CASSTCGRDRCTDTQYF.

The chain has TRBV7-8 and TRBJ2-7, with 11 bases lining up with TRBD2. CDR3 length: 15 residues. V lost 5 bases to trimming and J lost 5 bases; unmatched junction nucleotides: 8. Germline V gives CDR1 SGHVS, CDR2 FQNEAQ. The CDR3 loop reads CASSQLAGGNNEQYF. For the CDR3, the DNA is TGTGCCAGCAGCCAATTAGCGGGAGGGAACAACGAGCAGTACTTC.

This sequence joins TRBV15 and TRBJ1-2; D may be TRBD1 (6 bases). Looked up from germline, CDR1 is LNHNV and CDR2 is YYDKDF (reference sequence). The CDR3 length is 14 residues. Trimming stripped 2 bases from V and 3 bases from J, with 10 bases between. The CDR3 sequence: CATSRIQGHYGYTF. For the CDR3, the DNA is TGTGCCACCAGCAGAATACAGGGCCACTATGGCTACACCTTC.

The CDR3 sequence is CASSVGEPDQPQHF. CDR3 DNA sequence: TGTGCCAGCAGCGTAGGGGAGCCAGATCAGCCCCAGCATTTT. The rearrangement links TRBV9 to TRBJ1-5; D uncertain. The V gene lost 0 bases and the J gene lost 5 bases, with 9 bases spanning the gap. This CDR3 region has 14 residues. Germline V gene sequence: CDR1 SGDLS, CDR2 YYNGEE. Full variable domain (remainder filled in from reference TRBV9 and TRBJ1-5): DSGVTQTPKHLITATGQRVTLRCSPRSGDLSVYWYQQSLDQGLQFLIQYYNGEERAKGNILERFSAQQFPDLHSELNLSSLELGDSALYFCASSVGEPDQPQHFGDGTRLSIL.

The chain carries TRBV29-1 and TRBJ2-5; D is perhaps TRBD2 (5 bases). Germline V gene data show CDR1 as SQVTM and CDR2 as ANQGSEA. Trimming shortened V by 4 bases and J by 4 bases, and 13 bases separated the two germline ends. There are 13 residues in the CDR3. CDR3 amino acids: CSVGRLAGETQYF. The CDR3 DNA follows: TGCAGCGTTGGACGATTGGCGGGAGAGACCCAGTACTTC.

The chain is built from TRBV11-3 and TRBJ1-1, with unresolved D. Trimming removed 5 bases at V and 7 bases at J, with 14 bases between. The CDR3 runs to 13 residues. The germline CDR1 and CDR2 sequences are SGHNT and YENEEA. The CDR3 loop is CASSLGLAGEAFF. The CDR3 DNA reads TGTGCCAGCAGCCTGGGTTTGGCAGGTGAAGCTTTCTTT.

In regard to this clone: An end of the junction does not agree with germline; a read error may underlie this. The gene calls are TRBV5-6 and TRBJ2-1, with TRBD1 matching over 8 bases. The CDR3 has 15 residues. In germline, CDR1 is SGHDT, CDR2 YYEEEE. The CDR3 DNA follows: TGTGCCAGCGGCTTGGACAGGGCCACCTACAATGAGCAGTTCTTC. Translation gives CASGLDRATYNEQFF.

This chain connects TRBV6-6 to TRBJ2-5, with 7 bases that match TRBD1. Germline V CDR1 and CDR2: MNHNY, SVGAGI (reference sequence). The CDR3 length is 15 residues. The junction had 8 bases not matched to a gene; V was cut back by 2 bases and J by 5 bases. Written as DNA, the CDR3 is TGTGCCAGCAGTTACAGAAGCGTCAGGGGGGAGACCCAGTACTTC. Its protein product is CASSYRSVRGETQYF.